This T cell receptor beta chain was captured by sequencing in a study of blood T cell repertoires in COVID-19. Turning to the study itself: The United States, Italy and Spain supplied acute and convalescent COVID-19 samples. T cells, B-cell-depleted T cells, or PBMCs supplied cDNA or gDNA.

This clone was detected a few times. In the original processing: Nucleated cell counts were estimated from reference gene primer amplification. TCRdb's table, derived via immunoSEQ multiplex PCR, lists solely in-frame clones and lacks some. V, J and clone size reflect that table, while D and trimming were determined from the DNA. In the table there are some 150,000 clones, roughly 84% of which are singletons. Sequences were obtained from peripheral blood. The TCR originated in a human donor in a cohort sampled during active COVID-19.

For the CDR3, the DNA is TGTGCCAGCAGCTTTCTCGGCGGTGGGACTGAAGCTTTCTTT. Protein: CASSFLGGGTEAFF. The rearrangement joins TRBV5-8 to TRBJ1-1, with unresolved D. V shed 2 bases and J shed 5 bases, with 13 bases lying between them. This CDR3 region has 14 residues. CDR1 SGHTS and CDR2 YDEGEE come from the germline V gene.